In this sample, the clone carrying this T cell receptor beta chain turned up once. Sequencing used immunoSEQ multiplex PCR; TCRdb keeps in-frame clones, though not all of them. This table holds over 200,000 clones, 65% to 85% found once. These data come from a study of blood T cell repertoires in COVID-19. Overall study: Sample material is recorded as cDNA or gDNA derived from T cells, B-cell-depleted T cells, or PBMCs.

The sample taken for sequencing was peripheral blood. This receptor was obtained from a man older than 75 with acute or convalescent COVID-19.

This CDR3 is CASSTPGQGNSPLHF. DNA for the CDR3: TGTGCCAGCAGTACCCCAGGACAGGGGAATTCACCCCTCCACTTT. The V call is TRBV28, the J call TRBJ1-6; 9 nucleotides agree with TRBD1. CDR3 size: 15 residues. Germline CDR1 reads MDHEN; CDR2 reads SYDVKM. J was trimmed by 7 bases and V by 5 bases; bases with no gene match: 6.